A single sample is the source of the 22 T cell receptor beta chains below, sequenced in a study of technical replicates of blood from a handful of donors. The data were produced by immunoSEQ multiplex PCR, yet TCRdb's version contains in-frame clones alone and is incomplete. The sample consists of around 100,000 clones, 85% to 95% of them appearing once. The source material was T cells isolated from PBMCs. The receptors here all came from a human donor in good health.

This chain joins TRBV9 and TRBJ1-2, with D perhaps TRBD1 (5 bases). Germline values: CDR1 SGDLS, CDR2 YYNGEE. The CDR3 contains 13 residues. Trimming cost V 2 bases and J 8 bases, with 13 bases left between them. The CDR3 region is CASSVNRGWGYTF. The CDR3 DNA is TGTGCCAGCAGCGTGAATAGGGGCTGGGGCTACACCTTC.

The chain carries TRBV11-2 and TRBJ2-7; 11 bases match TRBD2. Looked up from germline, CDR1 is SGHAT and CDR2 is FQNNGV. The CDR3 totals 15 residues. V trimming: 1 base; J trimming: 5 bases; junction bases outside the gene matches: 4. The DNA for the CDR3 is TGTGCCAGCAGCTTAGGACTAGCGGGAAGAAACGAGCAGTACTTC. Protein product: CASSLGLAGRNEQYF.

A few counts support this clone. The chain joins TRBV29-1 to TRBJ2-3; 11 positions match TRBD2. Germline assignment: CDR1 SQVTM and CDR2 ANQGSEA. The J segment lost 4 bases and the V segment lost 7 bases, leaving 7 bases of the junction unmatched. There are 14 residues in the CDR3. CDR3: CSAIIAGGPDTQYF. The DNA of the CDR3 is TGCAGCGCTATTATAGCGGGAGGGCCAGATACGCAGTATTTT.

The rearrangement links TRBV6-5 to TRBJ2-7; maybe TRBD2 (5 bases). The CDR3 loop spans 15 amino acids. In germline, CDR1 is MNHEY, CDR2 SVGAGI. V lost 0 bases and J 0 bases, leaving 9 bases between the germline ends. The CDR3 reads CASSYSTGSSYEQYF. The CDR3, as DNA: TGTGCCAGCAGTTACTCGACGGGGAGCTCCTACGAGCAGTACTTC.

J is TRBJ2-7 and V is TRBV19, with 9 bases that match TRBD1. CDR1 LNHDA and CDR2 SQIVND come from the germline V gene (reference sequence). The CDR3 length is 15 residues. V lost 5 bases to trimming and J lost 1 base; unmatched junction nucleotides: 6. As DNA, the CDR3 is TGTGCCAGTAGTCTAGGGACAGGGCCTTCCTACGAGCAGTACTTC. This gives the protein CASSLGTGPSYEQYF.

The chain couples TRBV5-5 to TRBJ2-3; 11 nucleotides align to TRBD2. Trimming at V came to 0 bases and at J to 4 bases, leaving 1 base not matched to a gene. CDR1 is SGHKS and CDR2 is YYEKEE in the germline V gene (reference sequence). This CDR3 spans 15 amino acids. The CDR3: CASSLGGLAADTQYF. CDR3 nucleotide sequence: TGTGCCAGCAGCTTGGGGGGACTAGCGGCAGATACGCAGTATTTT.

The chain carries TRBV2 and TRBJ2-2, with a weak D call TRBD2 (5 bases). V was trimmed by 7 bases and J by 6 bases, leaving 9 bases between them. The germline V gene encodes CDR1 SNHLY and CDR2 FYNNEI. CDR3 length: 12 residues. The CDR3 loop reads CASIEGPGELFF. The CDR3 DNA follows: TGTGCCAGCATCGAGGGTCCCGGGGAGCTGTTTTTT. The full variable domain, with the rest looked up from reference TRBV2 and TRBJ2-2, is EPEVTQTPSHQVTQMGQEVILRCVPISNHLYFYWYRQILGQKVEFLVSFYNNEISEKSEIFDDQFSVERPDGSNFTLKIRSTKLEDSAMYFCASIEGPGELFFGEGSRLTVL.

The CDR3 DNA sequence: TGTGCCTGGAGTGTAGGGGAAAGACAGCCCCAGCATTTT. It is translated as CAWSVGERQPQHF. The chain employs TRBV30 and TRBJ1-5; perhaps TRBD1 as D (5 bases). V lost 0 bases, J lost 7 bases, and 10 bases lay in between. The CDR3 runs to 13 residues. Per germline, CDR1 GTSNPN and CDR2 SVGIG (reference sequence).

The chain joins TRBV4-2 to TRBJ2-1; 7 bases line up with TRBD2. J lost 4 bases, V lost 2 bases, and 8 bases had no gene match. The CDR3 has 16 amino acids. CDR1 LGHNA and CDR2 YNFKEQ come from the germline V gene. The DNA for the CDR3 is TGTGCCAGCAGCCAAATGACTAGCAGCAGATACAATGAGCAGTTCTTC. Its translation: CASSQMTSSRYNEQFF.

The chain carries TRBV5-6 and TRBJ2-4; 8 positions agree with TRBD2. In germline, CDR1 is SGHDT, CDR2 YYEEEE. The CDR3 is 13 residues long. V lost 2 bases to trimming and J lost 8 bases; unmatched junction nucleotides: 3. CDR3 DNA: TGTGCCAGCAGCTTCGGGAGGGGTGACATTCAGTACTTC. Amino acid sequence: CASSFGRGDIQYF. Full variable domain (outside the CDR3, taken from reference TRBV5-6 and TRBJ2-4): DAGVTQSPTHLIKTRGQQVTLRCSPKSGHDTVSWYQQALGQGPQFIFQYYEEEERQRGNFPDRFSGHQFPNYSSELNVNALLLGDSALYLCASSFGRGDIQYFGAGTRLSVL.

This chain joins TRBV5-1 and TRBJ2-1; weak D call: TRBD2 (6 bases). Germline V gene lookup returns CDR1 SGHRS and CDR2 YFSETQ. The CDR3 is 17 residues long. Trimming took off 1 base at V and 4 bases at J, with 18 bases between the two ends. This CDR3 reads CASSLFSFSGIYNEQFF. The CDR3 region has the DNA TGCGCCAGCAGCTTGTTTTCTTTTAGCGGAATTTACAATGAGCAGTTCTTC.

J is TRBJ2-1 and V is TRBV11-3; D might be TRBD2 (6 bases). The CDR3 contains 15 residues. V was clipped by 4 bases and J by 9 bases, with 19 bases between them. Germline lookup yields CDR1 SGHNT and CDR2 YENEEA. The CDR3 DNA sequence: TGTGCCAGCAGCTCCCCCTGGGGGGAAAAGGGTGAGCAGTTCTTC. Its translation is CASSSPWGEKGEQFF.

V gene TRBV18 combines with J gene TRBJ2-5; D uncertain. The CDR3 is 15 residues long. The germline CDR1 and CDR2 sequences are KGHSH and LQKENI. The V end was cut by 0 bases, the J end by 3 bases, with 11 bases between. In DNA form, the CDR3 reads TGTGCCAGCTCACCACCCGAGGTGTTTGAAGAGACCCAGTACTTC. It translates to CASSPPEVFEETQYF. The variable domain in full, with the rest retrieved from reference TRBV18 and TRBJ2-5, is NAGVMQNPRHLVRRRGQEARLRCSPMKGHSHVYWYRQLPEEGLKFMVYLQKENIIDESGMPKERFSAEFPKEGPSILRIQQVVRGDSAAYFCASSPPEVFEETQYFGPGTRLLVL.

The chain uses TRBV29-1 and TRBJ2-1, with a tentative D call TRBD2 (6 bases). Trimming removed 6 bases at V and 7 bases at J, with 16 bases between. The CDR3 has 13 residues. CDR1 is SQVTM, CDR2 ANQGSEA, per germline. In DNA, the CDR3 is TGCAGCGTAATATTCGGGAGAGGGAATGAGCAGTTCTTC. This encodes CSVIFGRGNEQFF.

CDR3 residues: CASSQASGEYASTDTQYF. The CDR3 bases are TGTGCCAGCAGCCAAGCATCGGGAGAGTACGCTAGCACAGATACGCAGTATTTT. The chain combines TRBV14 with TRBJ2-3, with a tentative D call TRBD2 (6 bases). Germline V lookup: CDR1 SGHDN, CDR2 FVKESK. The CDR3 has 18 amino acids. V lost 1 base to trimming and J lost 0 bases, with 17 bases between them.

The CDR3 sequence: CASSSQGNEQFF. CDR3 sequence (DNA): TGTGCCAGCAGCTCTCAGGGCAATGAGCAGTTCTTC. The rearrangement joins TRBV7-9 to TRBJ2-1; D is perhaps TRBD1 (5 bases). With 4 bases removed from V and 6 bases from J, the gap between germline ends came to 7 bases. Germline loops: CDR1 SEHNR, CDR2 FQNEAQ (reference sequence). This CDR3 spans 12 amino acids.

In DNA, the CDR3 is TGCAGCGTTGATAGAGGACAGTACAATGAGCAGTTCTTC. Its protein product is CSVDRGQYNEQFF. The genes are TRBV29-1 and TRBJ2-1, with a tentative D call TRBD1 (6 bases). The CDR3 loop spans 13 amino acids. Between the trimmed V and J ends, which lost 3 bases and 4 bases, there was a span of 10 bases. The germline gives CDR1 SQVTM, CDR2 ANQGSEA.

The rearrangement uses TRBV6-5 and TRBJ1-4; TRBD1 is a possible D gene (5 bases). CDR3 length equals 15 residues. V gave up 4 bases and J gave up 5 bases, with 14 bases separating them. Per the germline V gene, CDR1 is MNHEY and CDR2 is SVGAGI. The CDR3 region has the DNA TGTGCCAGCAGTTCCGAGACAGCAGAAAATGAAAAACTGTTTTTT. It codes for CASSSETAENEKLFF.

The chain carries TRBV5-1 and TRBJ2-3; 12 nucleotides agree with TRBD2. There are 16 residues in the CDR3. The ends lost 4 bases at V and 0 bases at J; junction bases unmatched: 3. Per germline, CDR1 SGHRS and CDR2 YFSETQ. This chain's CDR3 is CASSPGLAGSTDTQYF. DNA of the CDR3: TGCGCCAGCAGCCCGGGACTAGCGGGCAGCACAGATACGCAGTATTTT.

This chain uses TRBV6-1 with TRBJ2-5; 7 bases match TRBD1. The CDR3 runs to 16 residues. Trimming cost V 3 bases and J 1 base; bases outside gene matches: 8. CDR1 MNHNS and CDR2 SASEGT come from the germline V gene. The CDR3 sequence is CASSDLARDSQETQYF. CDR3 DNA sequence: TGTGCCAGCAGTGACCTCGCCCGGGACAGCCAAGAGACCCAGTACTTC.

V is TRBV7-3 and J is TRBJ2-2; 7 nucleotides align to TRBD1. CDR3 length equals 12 residues. Losses at the gene ends were 5 bases for V and 9 bases for J; bases not matched to a gene: 3. Germline CDR1 reads SGHTA; CDR2 reads FQGTGA. The CDR3 DNA follows: TGTGCCAGCAGCGTACAGGGGAGGGAGCTGTTTTTT. Encoded protein: CASSVQGRELFF.

The J gene is TRBJ2-5, the V gene TRBV10-2; the D is unclear. Germline CDR1 reads WSHSY; CDR2 reads SAAADI. The CDR3 runs to 14 residues. Trimming removed 3 bases from V and 1 base from J, with 9 bases in between. CDR3 in amino acids: CASSDAEAQETQYF. In DNA form, the CDR3 reads TGCGCCAGCAGTGATGCGGAAGCCCAAGAGACCCAGTACTTC.